The rows below give T cell receptor beta chains drawn from one sample of a study of cytomegalovirus exposure and HLA in healthy donors. Clones were sequenced by immunoSEQ multiplex PCR, and TCRdb holds only the in-frame ones, with some missing. The sample has about 170,000 clones; about 76% are singletons. Sequencing was performed on PBMCs. These receptors came from a woman under 30 in good health and CMV-seropositive. The CDR3 runs from the conserved cysteine through the conserved F or W. Each record gives: clone size, V gene, D gene, J gene, CDR3 protein, CDR3 DNA. D genes are given only for firm matches. Some rows have no size entry. The others give once, few or many, or a class for an expanded clone.

NA	TRBV29-1	NA	TRBJ1-1	CSVVRGANTEAFF	TGCAGCGTTGTTCGGGGGGCGAACACTGAAGCTTTCTTT
NA	TRBV5-1	NA	TRBJ2-5	CASSLDFQETQYF	TGCGCCAGCAGCTTGGATTTCCAGGAGACCCAGTACTTC
once	TRBV11-2	NA	TRBJ2-5	CASSFGETQYF	TGTGCCAGCAGCTTCGGGGAGACCCAGTACTTC
NA	TRBV7-3	NA	TRBJ2-7	CASSPRGAEVPYEQYF	TGTGCCAGCAGCCCCCGTGGGGCAGAAGTTCCCTACGAGCAGTACTTC
NA	TRBV9	NA	TRBJ1-3	CASSVVSSSGNTIYF	TGTGCCAGCAGCGTAGTTTCGAGCTCTGGAAACACCATATATTTT
NA	TRBV7-9	NA	TRBJ1-1	CASSPRGGMFTMNTEAFF	TGTGCCAGCAGCCCCCGGGGGGGGATGTTTACCATGAACACTGAAGCTTTCTTT
NA	TRBV7-9	NA	TRBJ2-1	CASSSRGSFSYNEQFF	TGTGCCAGCAGCTCGCGCGGTTCCTTCTCCTACAATGAGCAGTTCTTC
NA	TRBV7-9	NA	TRBJ2-3	CASSPRVPGRTDTQYF	TGTGCCAGCAGCCCCCGCGTTCCGGGGAGGACAGATACGCAGTATTTT
NA	TRBV30	TRBD1	TRBJ2-7	CAWTKTGTGNLEQYF	TGTGCCTGGACTAAAACCGGGACAGGGAACCTCGAGCAGTACTTC
few	TRBV6-5	TRBD1	TRBJ1-2	CASSGTGFYGYTF	TGTGCCAGCAGTGGGACAGGTTTCTATGGCTACACCTTC
NA	TRBV2	TRBD1	TRBJ2-5	CASRGTGQETQYF	TGTGCCAGCAGAGGGACAGGGCAAGAGACCCAGTACTTC
NA	TRBV15	TRBD1	TRBJ2-7	CATSRARGQYEQYF	TGTGCCACCAGCAGGGCCAGGGGGCAGTACGAGCAGTACTTC
NA	TRBV12-5	NA	TRBJ1-5	CASGFGGHKNQPQHF	TGTGCTAGTGGTTTCGGGGGTCATAAGAATCAGCCCCAGCATTTT
NA	TRBV4-3	TRBD2	TRBJ2-1	CASSQGTSGGGEQFF	TGCGCCAGCAGCCAAGGGACTAGCGGGGGGGGTGAGCAGTTCTTC
NA	TRBV7-8	TRBD1	TRBJ1-5	CASSLGGQGGQPQHF	TGTGCCAGCAGCTTAGGGGGACAGGGGGGCCAGCCCCAGCATTTT
NA	TRBV9	TRBD2	TRBJ2-1	CASSVGGTSGYNEQFF	TGTGCCAGCAGCGTAGGAGGGACTAGCGGTTACAATGAGCAGTTCTTC
NA	TRBV4-2	TRBD2	TRBJ2-7	CASSLLLSGAPYEQYF	TGTGCCAGCAGCCTTCTTCTTAGCGGGGCGCCCTACGAGCAGTACTTC
once	TRBV28	TRBD1	TRBJ1-1	CASSPTDAADRGRSAFF	TGTGCCAGCAGCCCTACTGACGCCGCGGACAGGGGTCGGTCGGCTTTCTTT
few	TRBV5-6	NA	TRBJ1-6	CASSLGTGSPLHF	TGTGCCAGCAGCTTGGGCACAGGGTCACCCCTCCACTTT
few	TRBV6-1	NA	TRBJ2-2	CASTAGADTGELFF	TGTGCCAGCACTGCGGGGGCGGACACCGGGGAGCTGTTTTTT
NA	TRBV7-8	TRBD1	TRBJ2-7	CASSPEQGAFWYEQYF	TGTGCCAGCAGCCCTGAACAGGGGGCCTTTTGGTACGAGCAGTACTTC
NA	TRBV28	NA	TRBJ1-5	CASSFSPGSNQPQHF	TGTGCCAGCAGTTTCTCCCCGGGGAGCAATCAGCCCCAGCATTTT
NA	TRBV30	TRBD1	TRBJ2-7	CAWRPRQGFNEQYF	TGTGCCTGGAGGCCAAGACAGGGGTTTAACGAGCAGTACTTC
NA	TRBV30	NA	TRBJ2-5	CAWSAGARFGREKETQYF	TGTGCCTGGAGTGCTGGAGCAAGGTTCGGTAGAGAAAAAGAGACCCAGTACTTC
few	TRBV5-1	TRBD2	TRBJ2-5	CASSLEARTSGGYETQYF	TGCGCCAGCAGCTTGGAGGCCCGCACTAGCGGGGGTTACGAGACCCAGTACTTC
NA	TRBV11-2	TRBD2	TRBJ2-2	CASSIVGGGAPGELFF	TGTGCCAGCAGTATTGTTGGCGGGGGGGCTCCCGGGGAGCTGTTTTTT
few	TRBV15	NA	TRBJ1-1	CATSLETGTEAFF	TGTGCCACCAGCTTAGAGACGGGCACTGAAGCTTTCTTT
NA	TRBV4-3	TRBD2	TRBJ2-5	CASSPTGGVETQYF	TGCGCCAGCAGCCCCACGGGGGGGGTTGAGACCCAGTACTTC
NA	TRBV28	TRBD1	TRBJ2-1	CASSLGTGVDNEQFF	TGTGCCAGCAGTTTGGGGACAGGGGTCGACAATGAGCAGTTCTTC
few	TRBV2	NA	TRBJ2-6	CASRRTVQIGANVLTF	TGTGCCAGCAGGAGGACAGTCCAAATTGGGGCCAACGTCCTGACTTTC
NA	TRBV6-5	TRBD1	TRBJ2-4	CASSSTGVYRNIQYF	TGTGCCAGCAGTTCGACAGGGGTTTATAGAAACATTCAGTACTTC
NA	TRBV11-3	NA	TRBJ1-6	CASSIDSSYNSPLHF	TGTGCCAGCAGCATCGACTCCTCCTATAATTCACCCCTCCACTTT
NA	TRBV7-2	TRBD1	TRBJ1-6	CASSPRGGRSSYNSPLHF	TGTGCCAGCAGCCCGAGAGGGGGCAGGAGCTCCTATAATTCACCCCTCCACTTT
NA	TRBV5-1	TRBD1	TRBJ2-7	CASTLGDSLGEQYF	TGCGCCAGCACCTTGGGGGACAGCCTCGGCGAGCAGTACTTC
NA	TRBV5-1	NA	TRBJ2-5	CASSFDLRQFYDQETQYF	TGCGCCAGCAGCTTTGACCTTAGACAGTTTTACGACCAAGAGACCCAGTACTTC
NA	TRBV7-2	NA	TRBJ2-3	CASSPYSGALSTDTQYF	TGTGCCAGCAGCCCCTATTCGGGAGCACTGAGCACAGATACGCAGTATTTT
NA	TRBV11-2	TRBD1	TRBJ2-7	CASSRDRQYEQYF	TGTGCCAGCAGCCGGGACAGACAGTACGAGCAGTACTTC
few	TRBV5-1	TRBD1	TRBJ1-2	CASSNRQGYGYTF	TGCGCCAGCAGCAACCGACAGGGCTATGGCTACACCTTC
NA	TRBV2	TRBD1	TRBJ2-2	CASSFQGDGELFF	TGTGCCAGCAGTTTCCAGGGGGACGGGGAGCTGTTTTTT
few	TRBV27	TRBD1	TRBJ1-2	CASSSRDRGVYGYTF	TGTGCCAGCAGTTCCCGGGACAGGGGTGTCTATGGCTACACCTTC
NA	TRBV28	TRBD1	TRBJ2-7	CASSFLGQPLGQYF	TGTGCCAGCAGTTTCCTGGGACAGCCCTTAGGGCAGTACTTC